This T cell receptor beta chain comes out of a study of cytomegalovirus exposure and HLA in healthy donors. Findings and limits, study-wide: Researchers catalogued about 160 TCR beta chains as cytomegalovirus-associated. Cytomegalovirus status, reportedly, was diagnosed with high specificity and sensitivity by the classifier. The majority of TCR sequences were rare, yet some public TCRs appeared in many donors.

As for this clone: The antigen remains undetermined.

Sequencing used immunoSEQ multiplex PCR; TCRdb keeps in-frame clones, though not all of them. The sample has fewer than 85,000 clones, 85% to 95% seen once. The germline V and J ends were trimmed by 6 bases and 0 bases, with 9 bases remaining between them. The CDR3 covers 14 residues. CDR1 is WNHNN, CDR2 SYGVQD, per germline (reference sequence). The source material was PBMCs. This clonotype was sampled from a woman between 18 and 29 years old in good health and CMV-seronegative. The rearrangement joins TRBV10-1 to TRBJ2-1; D uncertain. The CDR3 here is CASRRSSSYNEQFF. CDR3 nucleotides: TGCGCCAGCAGGCGGTCTAGCTCCTACAATGAGCAGTTCTTC.